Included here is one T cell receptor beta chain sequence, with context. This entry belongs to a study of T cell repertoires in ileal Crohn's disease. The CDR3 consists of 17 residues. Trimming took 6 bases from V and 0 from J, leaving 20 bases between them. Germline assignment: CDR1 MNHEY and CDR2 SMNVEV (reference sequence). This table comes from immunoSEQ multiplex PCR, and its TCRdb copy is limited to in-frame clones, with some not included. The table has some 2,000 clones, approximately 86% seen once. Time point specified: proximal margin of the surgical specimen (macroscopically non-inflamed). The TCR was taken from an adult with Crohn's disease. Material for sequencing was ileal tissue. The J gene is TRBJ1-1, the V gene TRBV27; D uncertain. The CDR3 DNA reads TGTGCCAGCAGCAAGTTTTTGAAGACGGGTGTGAACACTGAAGCTTTCTTT. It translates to CASSKFLKTGVNTEAFF.